A single sample gave rise to the 32 T cell receptor beta chains below, sequenced in a study of tumor-infiltrating lymphocytes in primary liver carcinoma. Both RNA and DNA were isolated together from around 20-30 mg of bulk tissue that had not been sorted. Constant-region priming of 500 to 550 ng total RNA yielded TCR beta cDNA. Researchers made the TCR beta libraries by running three nested multiplex PCR rounds with slightly modified ARM-PCR. Use of TRBV1-TRBV30 forward primers with a C-beta reverse primer characterized the first two PCR rounds, which lasted about 9 cycles each. TCRdb passed the multiplex PCR reads through MiXCR, listing each CDR3 protein once. The sample lists tens of thousands of distinct CDR3 sequences, approximately 69% seen once, with about 25% in the top ten. The sample comprised tumor-adjacent normal liver tissue. These receptors came from a man in his forties with primary liver carcinoma and hepatitis B virus infection.

Comment on this clonotype: A much larger clone sits a single nucleotide away, making a read error possible. The chain links TRBV6-2 or TRBV6-3 to TRBJ2-5; D remains ambiguous. Germline V gene data show CDR1 as MNHEY and CDR2 as SVGEGT. The CDR3 loop spans 12 amino acids. Deletions cut 6 bases from V and 4 bases from J, with 9 bases between. The DNA of the CDR3 is TGTGCCAGCAGACTGGGGTTAGAGACCCAGTACTTC. Its protein is CASRLGLETQYF.

In regard to this clonotype: Germline and junction disagree at one end, which may indicate a read error. The chain is built from TRBV5-4 and TRBJ2-2; a possible D gene is TRBD2 (5 bases). The CDR3 runs to 16 residues. Per the germline V gene, CDR1 is SGHNT and CDR2 is YYREEE (reference sequence). The CDR3 spells CAGSPDGGVNTGELFF. The DNA for the CDR3 is TGTGCCGGCAGCCCGGATGGCGGAGTGAACACCGGGGAGCTGTTTTTC.

Of note for this clonotype: Relative to the germline gene, one junction end is altered; a read error may explain this. The V gene is TRBV5-1, the J gene TRBJ2-7, with 9 bases identical to TRBD2. The germline V gene encodes CDR1 SGHRS and CDR2 YFSETQ. There are 15 residues in the CDR3. The DNA for the CDR3 is TGCGCCAGCAACTTGACTAGCGGTAGCTCCTACGAGCAGTACTTC. Protein sequence: CASNLTSGSSYEQYF.

About this clonotype itself: Since the CDR3 does not end with the conserved phenylalanine or tryptophan, this likely comes from a read error. No DNA is shown, since the ends of the CDR3 on it are uncertain; the CDR3 is the one TCRdb lists. The chain recombines TRBV5-1 with TRBJ2-1; TRBD1, the table's D call, lacks a check against the DNA. From its first to its last residue, the CDR3 has 14 amino acids. From germline, CDR1 is SGHRS and CDR2 YFSETQ. CDR3 loop: CASTGGQGSNELFS.

Turning to this clonotype: In this CDR3 the conserved last residue, phenylalanine or tryptophan, is missing, so a read error is likely. The chain combines TRBV6-1 with TRBJ2-1, with a tentative D call TRBD1 (5 bases). CDR1 and CDR2 from the germline V gene are MNHNS and SASEGT. Trimming stripped 4 bases from V and 7 bases from J, with 14 bases between. This CDR3 is 14 amino acids long. Here the CDR3 DNA reads TGTGCCAGCAGTGTTACGTCAGGGCCAAATGAGCAGTTCTAC. Protein product: CASSVTSGPNEQFY.

The CDR3 DNA sequence: TGTGCCAGCAGTTTGGATATCGGACTAGCCACGGGTGAGCAGTTCTTC. Its protein is CASSLDIGLATGEQFF. The genes are TRBV11-2 and TRBJ2-1; 8 bases fit TRBD2. J gave up 9 bases and V 6 bases, and 16 bases lay outside the gene matches. Germline loops: CDR1 SGHAT, CDR2 FQNNGV. This CDR3 has 16 amino acids.

This clonotype was detected many times. The chain combines TRBV11-3 with TRBJ1-1; D is undetermined. Germline CDR1 reads SGHNT; CDR2 reads YENEEA. Trimming removed 1 base from V and 2 bases from J, with 5 bases in between. The CDR3 loop spans 13 amino acids. CDR3 sequence: CASSLAVNTEAFF. In DNA form, the CDR3 reads TGTGCCAGCAGCTTAGCAGTTAACACTGAAGCTTTCTTT. Together with reference TRBV11-3 and TRBJ1-1, the CDR3 gives the full variable domain: EAGVVQSPRYKIIEKKQPVAFWCNPISGHNTLYWYLQNLGQGPELLIRYENEEAVDDSQLPKDRFSAERLKGVDSTLKIQPAELGDSAVYLCASSLAVNTEAFFGQGTRLTVV.

On this clonotype: Likely a read error: the CDR3 ends without its conserved phenylalanine or tryptophan. This chain uses TRBV13 with TRBJ1-1; no clear D gene. CDR1 is PRHDT and CDR2 is FYEKMQ in the germline V gene (reference sequence). Between the trimmed V and J ends, which lost 0 bases and 4 bases, there was a span of 9 bases. This CDR3 spans 14 amino acids. The CDR3 region is CASSLGRKGTEAFY. CDR3 coding DNA: TGTGCCAGCAGCTTAGGGAGGAAGGGCACTGAAGCTTTCTAT.

About this clonotype itself: A much larger clone sits a single nucleotide away, making a read error possible. This rearrangement joins TRBV24-1 to TRBJ2-3; D not resolved. The closer fit of TRBJ1-5 to the DNA end suggests the J call may be wrong. There are 14 residues in the CDR3. Germline-derived CDR1 and CDR2 are KGHDR and SFDVKD. The CDR3 DNA is TGTGCCACCAGTGATTCGGACGGCTGGGATACGCAGCATTTT. Amino acids: CATSDSDGWDTQHF.

A remark on this clonotype: One junction end does not reproduce the germline sequence, and a read error may be involved. The rearrangement uses TRBV7-8 and TRBJ1-1, with D unclear. Per germline, CDR1 SGHVS and CDR2 FQNEAQ. CDR3 length: 17 amino acids. Written as DNA, the CDR3 is TGTGCCAGCAGCTCACTTCAGAGGAACGGAGGTAGCGCTGAAGCTTTATTT. Protein sequence: CASSSLQRNGGSAEALF.

There are a few counts of this clonotype. The V call is TRBV6-2 or TRBV6-3, the J call TRBJ2-5; TRBD2 matches at 9 bases. The length of the CDR3 is 17 residues. V was clipped by 3 bases and J by 6 bases; unmatched bases: 14. CDR1 is MNHEY, CDR2 SVGEGT, per germline. CDR3 coding DNA: TGTGCCAGCAGTTATGGTTCAGCGGGAGGATGGGGAAAGACCCAGTACTTC. Amino acids: CASSYGSAGGWGKTQYF.

Note on this clonotype: A read error may produce the germline difference seen at one junction end. This sequence joins TRBV6-5 and TRBJ2-1; TRBD2 aligns across 8 bases. Germline V gives CDR1 MNHEY, CDR2 SVGAGI. The CDR3 loop spans 15 amino acids. In DNA form, the CDR3 reads TGTGCCAGCAGTTACTCAACTAGCGGTCACAATAAGCAGTTCTTC. Its protein product is CASSYSTSGHNKQFF.

This clonotype was recorded only once. The chain has TRBV29-1 and TRBJ1-1; 8 bases match TRBD1. CDR3 length: 15 residues. V shed 4 bases and J 4 bases; nucleotides not matched to a gene: 11. Germline V gives CDR1 SQVTM, CDR2 ANQGSEA. In nucleotides, the CDR3 is TGCAGCGTTGCAGGGGGCTGGGGAATGAGCACTGAAGCTTTCTTT. Protein product: CSVAGGWGMSTEAFF.

This chain's CDR3 is CASSSRTGASYNEQFF. The CDR3 bases are TGTGCCAGCAGTTCCCGGACAGGAGCCTCCTACAATGAGCAGTTCTTC. This sequence joins TRBV12-3 or TRBV12-4 and TRBJ2-1; 7 nucleotides align to TRBD1. V was pared by 4 bases and J by 0 bases, with 6 bases of the junction left unmatched. The CDR3 is 16 residues long.

Concerning this clonotype itself: This CDR3 is missing its conserved last phenylalanine or tryptophan, likely due to a read error. J is TRBJ2-7 and V is TRBV11-2, with D perhaps TRBD2 (5 bases). This CDR3 is built from 13 residues. Trimming stripped 3 bases from V and 6 bases from J, with 12 bases between. Germline-derived CDR1 and CDR2 are SGHAT and FQNNGV. Here the CDR3 reads CASSFGAAGEQYY. Written as DNA, the CDR3 is TGTGCCAGCAGCTTCGGAGCGGCTGGCGAGCAGTACTAC.

To note about this clonotype: Possible read error: a much larger clone is one base away. CDR3 in DNA: TGTGCCAGCAATGAGGAAGGTGAGCAGTTCTTC. This translates into CASNEEGEQFF. This chain connects TRBV25-1 to TRBJ2-1; D call uncertain. This CDR3 region has 11 residues. Trimming left V 7 bases short and J 9 bases short, with 10 bases between. Germline CDR1 reads MGHDK; CDR2 reads SYGVNS.

Comments on this clonotype: A much larger clonotype is one base distant, so this may be a read error. This chain uses TRBV5-1 with TRBJ2-5, with 12 nucleotides matching TRBD2. CDR3 length equals 16 residues. Germline CDR1 is SGHRS and CDR2 is YFSETQ. The V gene end was trimmed by 4 bases and the J gene end by 2 bases; junction bases not matched to a gene: 6. As DNA, the CDR3 is TGCGCCAGCAGCGTGACTAGCGGGAGTCGGCAAGAGACCCAGTACTTC. Translated: CASSVTSGSRQETQYF.

This clonotype was recorded once. Mismatch with germline at one junction end may stem from a read error. The chain recombines TRBV29-1 with TRBJ2-7; TRBD1 agrees at 9 bases. The V gene's germline CDR1 is SQVTM and CDR2 ANQGSEA. There are 12 residues in the CDR3. Here the CDR3 reads CSVSGQGHEQYF. DNA for the CDR3: TGCAGCGTTTCGGGACAGGGCCACGAGCAGTATTTC.

As for this clonotype: Being one base from a much bigger clone, this may be a read error. The chain combines TRBV4-3 with TRBJ2-1, with TRBD2 identical over 14 bases. The CDR3 sequence is 16 residues long. CDR1 and CDR2 from the germline V gene are LGHNA and YSLEER. The chain's CDR3 is CACSPHGTSGSNEQFF. As DNA, the CDR3 is TGCGCCTGCAGCCCCCACGGGACTAGCGGGAGTAATGAGCAGTTCTTC.

This chain joins TRBV6-6 and TRBJ2-3; D tentatively fits TRBD1 or TRBD2 (6 bases each). The CDR3 is 13 residues long. Germline CDR1 reads MNHNY; CDR2 reads SVGAGI (reference sequence). V lost 11 bases and J 6 bases, leaving 18 bases between the germline ends. This CDR3 reads CAGGRKGHDTQYF. CDR3 DNA: TGTGCCGGGGGGCGGAAAGGTCATGATACGCAGTATTTT.

Of note for this clonotype: The junction departs from the called germline gene at one end, perhaps through a read error. This chain connects TRBV11-1 to TRBJ2-7, with D possibly matching TRBD1 (5 bases). There are 16 residues in the CDR3. Per germline, CDR1 SGHAT and CDR2 FQDESV (reference sequence). The CDR3 DNA follows: TGTGTCAGCAGCTTCTCGGATGTCAGGGCAGGCGACGAGCAGTACTTC. It encodes CVSSFSDVRAGDEQYF.

The CDR3 DNA reads as TGTGCCAGCAGTGGAATCTCCTATAGCAATCAGTTCCAGCATTTT. Protein sequence: CASSGISYSNQFQHF. The chain joins TRBV6-1 to TRBJ1-5; no clear D. Per germline, CDR1 MNHNS and CDR2 SASEGT. Trimming pared 4 bases from V and 12 bases from J, leaving 22 bases between. This CDR3 is 15 amino acids long.

This chain connects TRBV6-2 or TRBV6-3 to TRBJ2-5; TRBD1 matches 8 bases. V trimming: 10 bases; J trimming: 3 bases; junction bases outside the gene matches: 7. Germline V CDR1 and CDR2: MNHEY, SVGEGT. This CDR3 is 13 amino acids long. DNA for the CDR3: TGTGCCATCAGCCCGGACAGGGAAGAGACCCAGTACTTC. It codes for CAISPDREETQYF.

This clonotype was seen once. A much larger clone differs from this one at a single base, so this may be a read error. This chain links TRBV11-2 with TRBJ2-3; D is undetermined. CDR3 length: 14 amino acids. The V gene's germline CDR1 is SGHAT and CDR2 FQNNGV. Here the CDR3 DNA reads TGTGCCAGCAGCTTAGGGGCAGCCACAGATGCGCAGTATTTT. This sequence encodes CASSLGAATDAQYF.

Remarks on this clonotype: No conserved phenylalanine or tryptophan ends this CDR3, so it is likely a read error. The chain joins TRBV4-2 to TRBJ2-7, with 9 nucleotides matching TRBD2. This CDR3 is 16 amino acids long. Looked up from germline, CDR1 is LGHNA and CDR2 is YNFKEQ. Trimming cost V 9 bases and J 1 base; bases outside gene matches: 13. This CDR3 is CASRQAASGVSYEQYL. The CDR3 DNA sequence: TGTGCCAGTAGACAAGCAGCTAGCGGGGTTTCCTACGAGCAGTACTTA.

A remark on this clonotype: One end of the junction varies from germline; a read error may be responsible. This chain joins TRBV4-3 and TRBJ2-1; D is perhaps TRBD1 (5 bases). This CDR3 is built from 16 residues. Germline CDR1 is LGHNA and CDR2 is YSLEER. The CDR3 loop is CASSQDPGISYDEQFF. The DNA of the CDR3 is TGCGCCAGCAGCCAAGATCCAGGGATATCCTACGATGAGCAGTTCTTC.

This chain joins TRBV25-1 and TRBJ2-5, with 7 bases matching TRBD2. The CDR3 totals 17 residues. Trimming at V came to 2 bases and at J to 0 bases, leaving 9 bases not matched to a gene. CDR1 and CDR2 (germline): MGHDK, SYGVNS. The CDR3 nucleotides read TGTGCCAGCAGTGAACCTAGCGGAACTTTAGACCAAGAGACCCAGTACTTC. This codes for CASSEPSGTLDQETQYF.

About this clonotype itself: A much larger clone differs by one base, so this may be a read error. The chain recombines TRBV7-9 with TRBJ2-1; 9 nucleotides agree with TRBD2. CDR1 and CDR2 from the germline V gene are SEHNR and FQNEAQ (reference sequence). The CDR3 is made up of 18 amino acids. This CDR3 reads CASNLVLAGVASYNEQFF. CDR3 coding DNA: TGTGCCAGCAACTTAGTACTAGCGGGCGTTGCCTCCTACAATGAGCAGTTCTTC. The full variable domain, rest sourced from reference TRBV7-9 and TRBJ2-1, is DTGVSQNPRHKITKRGQNVTFRCDPISEHNRLYWYRQTLGQGPEFLTYFQNEAQLEKSRLLSDRFSAERPKGSFSTLEIQRTEQGDSAMYLCASNLVLAGVASYNEQFFGPGTRLTVL.

This clonotype has more than one count but fewer than ten. V and J are TRBV7-2 and TRBJ1-2, with D hard to call. The length of the CDR3 is 12 residues. V was shortened by 5 bases and J by 3 bases, with 7 bases between the two germline ends. Per the germline V gene, CDR1 is SGHTA and CDR2 is FQGNSA. In DNA, the CDR3 is TGTGCCAGCAGCCCGGTCCACTATGGCTACACCTTC. Its translation: CASSPVHYGYTF.

This clonotype came up many times. The chain links TRBV14 to TRBJ1-1; D gene ambiguous. V was shortened by 0 bases and J by 6 bases, with 23 bases between the two germline ends. Germline V gene sequence: CDR1 SGHDN, CDR2 FVKESK. The CDR3 contains 18 residues. The chain's CDR3 is CASSQDPRFSLGPAEAFF. CDR3 coding DNA: TGTGCCAGCAGCCAAGATCCTCGGTTCTCCTTGGGCCCAGCTGAAGCTTTCTTT.

There are many counts of this clonotype. The chain joins TRBV7-9 to TRBJ2-3, with TRBD2 matching over 9 bases. The CDR3 is 16 amino acids. Trimming cost V 7 bases and J 1 base; bases outside gene matches: 9. Germline CDR1 SEHNR, CDR2 FQNEAQ (reference sequence). DNA for the CDR3: TGTGCCAGCACCCTCCACTTAGCGGGAGGCACAGATACGCAGTATTTT. Protein product: CASTLHLAGGTDTQYF. Combining the CDR3 with reference TRBV7-9 and TRBJ2-3 gives the whole variable domain DTGVSQNPRHKITKRGQNVTFRCDPISEHNRLYWYRQTLGQGPEFLTYFQNEAQLEKSRLLSDRFSAERPKGSFSTLEIQRTEQGDSAMYLCASTLHLAGGTDTQYFGPGTRLTVL.

With regard to this clonotype: Mismatch with germline at one junction end may stem from a read error. This chain uses TRBV11-1 with TRBJ2-1, with a weak D call TRBD2 (7 bases). The CDR3 runs 15 residues. Germline-derived CDR1 and CDR2 are SGHAT and FQDESV (reference sequence). The CDR3 bases are TGTGTCAGCAGGGAGGGGACAATCCTATCCAGTGAGCAGTTCTTC. Protein: CVSREGTILSSEQFF.